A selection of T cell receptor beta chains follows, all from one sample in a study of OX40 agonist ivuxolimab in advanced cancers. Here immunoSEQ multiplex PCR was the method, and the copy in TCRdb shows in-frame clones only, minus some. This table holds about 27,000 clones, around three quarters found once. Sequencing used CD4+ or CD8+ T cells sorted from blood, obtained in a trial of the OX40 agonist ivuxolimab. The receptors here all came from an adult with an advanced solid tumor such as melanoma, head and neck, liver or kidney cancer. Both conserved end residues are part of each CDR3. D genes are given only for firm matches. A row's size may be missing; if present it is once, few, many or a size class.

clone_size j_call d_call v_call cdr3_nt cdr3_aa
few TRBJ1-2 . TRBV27 TGTGCCAGCTCTAAACTGCCTCAACAGCTAAACTATGGCTACACCTTC CASSKLPQQLNYGYTF
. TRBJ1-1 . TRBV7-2 TGTGCCAGCAGCTTAGCGGGGGGCGTCACTGAAGCTTTCTTT CASSLAGGVTEAFF
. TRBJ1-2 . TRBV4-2 TGTGCCAGCAGCCACATTACACAGGGACCCCGGGGTGGCTACACCTTC CASSHITQGPRGGYTF
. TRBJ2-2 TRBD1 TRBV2 TGTGCCAGCAAGGTGACAGGGATGACCGGGGAGCTGTTTTTT CASKVTGMTGELFF
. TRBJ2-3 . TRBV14 TGTGCCAGCAGCCAGATTGGGCGGGGATACACAGATACGCAGTATTTT CASSQIGRGYTDTQYF
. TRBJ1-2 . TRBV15 TGTGCCACCAGCAGAGGGATGGGGATCGGCAGTCAGCTTAGCGGTGGCTACACCTTC CATSRGMGIGSQLSGGYTF
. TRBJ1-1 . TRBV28 TGTGCCAGCAGTTTATCGGGATACGAGCTTGAAGCTTTCTTT CASSLSGYELEAFF
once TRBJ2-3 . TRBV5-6 TGTGCCAGCAGCTTGGACAGGAACACAGATACGCAGTATTTT CASSLDRNTDTQYF
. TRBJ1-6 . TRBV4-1 TGCGCCAGCAGCCAAGAGGGGGGATATAATTCACCCCTCCACTTT CASSQEGGYNSPLHF
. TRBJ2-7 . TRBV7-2 TGTGCCAGCAGCTACCCGCGGGGCCTTAGCTCCTACGAGCAGTACTTC CASSYPRGLSSYEQYF
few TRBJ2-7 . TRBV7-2 TGTGCCAGCAGCTTAGCGGGGGGGCCTCGTTACGAGCAGTACTTC CASSLAGGPRYEQYF
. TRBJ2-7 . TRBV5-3 TGTGCCAGCAGCTCGACAACCGGCGAGCAGTACTTC CASSSTTGEQYF
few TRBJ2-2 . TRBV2 TGTGCCAGCGGGGGGACAGCTACCGGGGAGCTGTTTTTT CASGGTATGELFF
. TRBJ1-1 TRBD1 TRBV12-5 TGTGCTAGTGGTTCGCGGACAGGACCCTTTGAAGCTTTCTTT CASGSRTGPFEAFF
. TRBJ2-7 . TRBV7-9 TGTGCCAGCAGCTTAGCTCTGGGGGAAGGACGGAACGAGCAGTACTTC CASSLALGEGRNEQYF
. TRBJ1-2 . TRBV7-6 TGTGCCAGCAGCTTATCCAGAGGGGGGGCAGGGAACTATGGCTACACCTTC CASSLSRGGAGNYGYTF